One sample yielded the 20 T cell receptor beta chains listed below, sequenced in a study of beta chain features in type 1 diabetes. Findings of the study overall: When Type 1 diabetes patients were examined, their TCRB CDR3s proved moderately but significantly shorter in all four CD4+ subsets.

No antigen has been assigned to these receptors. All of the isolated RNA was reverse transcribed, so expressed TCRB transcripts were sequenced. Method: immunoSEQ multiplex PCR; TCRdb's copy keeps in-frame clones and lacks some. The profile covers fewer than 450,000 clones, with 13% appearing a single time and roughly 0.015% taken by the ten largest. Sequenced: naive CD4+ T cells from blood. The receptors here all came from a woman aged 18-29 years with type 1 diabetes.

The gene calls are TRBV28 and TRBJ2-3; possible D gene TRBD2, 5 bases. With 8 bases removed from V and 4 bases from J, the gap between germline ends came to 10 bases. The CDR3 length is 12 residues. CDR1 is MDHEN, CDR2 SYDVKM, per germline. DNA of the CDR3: TGTGCCAGCCGAAGCGGAGCAGATACGCAGTATTTT. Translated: CASRSGADTQYF.

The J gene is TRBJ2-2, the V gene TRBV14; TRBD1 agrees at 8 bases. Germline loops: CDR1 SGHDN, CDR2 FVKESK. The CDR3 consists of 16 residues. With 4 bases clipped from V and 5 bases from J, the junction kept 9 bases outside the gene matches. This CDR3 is CASSRTGQGATGELFF. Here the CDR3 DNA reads TGTGCCAGCAGCCGGACGGGGCAGGGGGCGACCGGGGAGCTGTTTTTT. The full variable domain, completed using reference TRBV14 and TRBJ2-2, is EAGVTQFPSHSVIEKGQTVTLRCDPISGHDNLYWYRRVMGKEIKFLLHFVKESKQDESGMPNNRFLAERTGGTYSTLKVQPAELEDSGVYFCASSRTGQGATGELFFGEGSRLTVL.

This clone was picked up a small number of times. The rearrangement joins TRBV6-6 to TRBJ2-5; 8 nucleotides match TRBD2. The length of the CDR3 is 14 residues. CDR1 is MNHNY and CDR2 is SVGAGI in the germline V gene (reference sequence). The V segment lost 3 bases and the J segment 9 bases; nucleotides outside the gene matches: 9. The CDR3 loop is CASSYDGGVSSQYF. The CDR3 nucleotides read TGTGCCAGCAGTTATGACGGGGGGGTGTCGTCCCAGTACTTC.

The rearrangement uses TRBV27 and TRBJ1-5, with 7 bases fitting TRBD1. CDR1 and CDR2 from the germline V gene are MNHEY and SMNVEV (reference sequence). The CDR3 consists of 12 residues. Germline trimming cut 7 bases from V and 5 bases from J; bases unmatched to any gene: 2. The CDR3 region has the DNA TGTGCCAGCAATACAGGGGATCAGCCCCAGCATTTT. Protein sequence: CASNTGDQPQHF.

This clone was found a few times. CDR3 bases: TGTGCCAGCCGGACTAGCGCAAGGGGTGAGCAGTTCTTC. Translating it yields CASRTSARGEQFF. The chain uses TRBV6-5 and TRBJ2-1, with 9 bases that match TRBD2. Trimming removed 8 bases from V and 9 bases from J; junction bases left unmatched: 8. The germline gives CDR1 MNHEY, CDR2 SVGAGI. The CDR3 covers 13 residues.

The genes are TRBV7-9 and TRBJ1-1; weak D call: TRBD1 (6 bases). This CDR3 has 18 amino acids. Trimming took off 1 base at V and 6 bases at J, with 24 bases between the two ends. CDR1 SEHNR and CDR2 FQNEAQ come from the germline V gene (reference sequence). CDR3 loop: CASSLVSESTGRGAEAFF. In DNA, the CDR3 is TGTGCCAGCAGCTTAGTAAGCGAATCAACAGGGAGGGGAGCTGAAGCTTTCTTT. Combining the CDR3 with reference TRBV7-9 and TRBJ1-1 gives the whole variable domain DTGVSQNPRHKITKRGQNVTFRCDPISEHNRLYWYRQTLGQGPEFLTYFQNEAQLEKSRLLSDRFSAERPKGSFSTLEIQRTEQGDSAMYLCASSLVSESTGRGAEAFFGQGTRLTVV.

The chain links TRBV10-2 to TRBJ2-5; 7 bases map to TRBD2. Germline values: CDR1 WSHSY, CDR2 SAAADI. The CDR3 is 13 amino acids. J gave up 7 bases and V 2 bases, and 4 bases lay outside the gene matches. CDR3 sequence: CASSETSDGTQYF. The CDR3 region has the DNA TGCGCCAGCAGTGAGACTAGCGACGGGACCCAGTACTTC.

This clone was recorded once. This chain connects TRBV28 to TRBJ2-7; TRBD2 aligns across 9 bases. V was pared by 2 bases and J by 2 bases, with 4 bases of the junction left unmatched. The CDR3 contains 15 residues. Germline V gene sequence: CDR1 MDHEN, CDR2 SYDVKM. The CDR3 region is CASSLAGGPTYEQYV. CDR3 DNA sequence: TGTGCCAGCAGTTTAGCGGGAGGGCCTACCTACGAGCAGTACGTC.

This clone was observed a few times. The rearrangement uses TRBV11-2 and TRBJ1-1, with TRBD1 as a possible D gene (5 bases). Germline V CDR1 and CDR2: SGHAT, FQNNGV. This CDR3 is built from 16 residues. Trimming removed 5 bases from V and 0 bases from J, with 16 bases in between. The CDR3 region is CASSNARQGVNTEAFF. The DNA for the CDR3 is TGTGCCAGCAGCAACGCTAGGCAGGGCGTGAACACTGAAGCTTTCTTT. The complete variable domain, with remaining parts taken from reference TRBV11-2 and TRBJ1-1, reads EAGVAQSPRYKIIEKRQSVAFWCNPISGHATLYWYQQILGQGPKLLIQFQNNGVVDDSQLPKDRFSAERLKGVDSTLKIQPAKLEDSAVYLCASSNARQGVNTEAFFGQGTRLTVV.

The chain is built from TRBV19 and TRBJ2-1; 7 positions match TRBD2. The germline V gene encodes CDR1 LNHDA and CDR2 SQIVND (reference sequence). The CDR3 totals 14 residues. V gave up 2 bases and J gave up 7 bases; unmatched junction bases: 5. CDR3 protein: CASSIMLAENEQFF. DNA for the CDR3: TGTGCCAGTAGTATAATGCTAGCGGAAAATGAGCAGTTCTTC.

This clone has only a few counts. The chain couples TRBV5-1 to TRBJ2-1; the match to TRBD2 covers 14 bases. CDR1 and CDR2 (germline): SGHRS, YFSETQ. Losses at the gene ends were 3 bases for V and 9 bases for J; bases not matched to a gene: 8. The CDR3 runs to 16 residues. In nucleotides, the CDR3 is TGCGCCAGCAGCTCGCCGGGACTAGCGGGAGCTGTTGAGCAGTTCTTC. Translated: CASSSPGLAGAVEQFF.

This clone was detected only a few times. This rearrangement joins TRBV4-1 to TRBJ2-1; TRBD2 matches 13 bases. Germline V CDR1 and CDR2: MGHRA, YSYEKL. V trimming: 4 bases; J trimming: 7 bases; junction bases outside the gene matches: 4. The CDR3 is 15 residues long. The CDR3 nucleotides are TGCGCCAGCAGCCCACTAGCGGGAGGGGTGAATGAGCAGTTCTTC. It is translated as CASSPLAGGVNEQFF.

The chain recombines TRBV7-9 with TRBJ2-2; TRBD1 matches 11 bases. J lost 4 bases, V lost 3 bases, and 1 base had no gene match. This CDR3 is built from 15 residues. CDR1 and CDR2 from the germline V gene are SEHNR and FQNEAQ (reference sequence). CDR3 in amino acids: CASSLDRGLTGELFF. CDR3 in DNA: TGTGCCAGCAGCTTGGACAGGGGGCTCACCGGGGAGCTGTTTTTT.

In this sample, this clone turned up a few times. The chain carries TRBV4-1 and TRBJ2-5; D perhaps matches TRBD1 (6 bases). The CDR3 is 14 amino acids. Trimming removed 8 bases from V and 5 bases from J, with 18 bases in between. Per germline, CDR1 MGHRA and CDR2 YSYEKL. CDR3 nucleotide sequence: TGCGCCAGCGCCGATGAGGGGGTATTGGAGACCCAGTACTTC. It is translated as CASADEGVLETQYF.

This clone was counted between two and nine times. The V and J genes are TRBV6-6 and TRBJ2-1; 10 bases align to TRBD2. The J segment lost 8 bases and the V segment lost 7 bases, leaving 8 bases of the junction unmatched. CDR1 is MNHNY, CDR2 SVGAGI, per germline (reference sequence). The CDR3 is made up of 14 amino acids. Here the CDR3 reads CASTRSGRADEQFF. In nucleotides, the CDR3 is TGTGCCAGCACCCGAAGCGGGAGGGCCGATGAGCAGTTCTTC.

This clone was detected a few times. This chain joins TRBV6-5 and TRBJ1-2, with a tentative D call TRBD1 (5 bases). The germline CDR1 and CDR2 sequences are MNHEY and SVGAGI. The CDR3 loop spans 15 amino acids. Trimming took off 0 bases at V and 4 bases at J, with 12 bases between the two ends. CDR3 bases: TGTGCCAGCAGTTACTCGAGCTCGGGGGTCTATGGCTACACCTTC. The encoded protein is CASSYSSSGVYGYTF.

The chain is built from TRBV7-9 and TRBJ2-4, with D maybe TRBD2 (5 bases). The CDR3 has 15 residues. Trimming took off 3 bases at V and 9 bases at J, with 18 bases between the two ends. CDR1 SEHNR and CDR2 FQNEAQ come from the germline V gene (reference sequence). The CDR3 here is CASSFGVGRGGIQYF. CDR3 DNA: TGTGCCAGCAGCTTCGGGGTGGGTCGAGGCGGCATTCAGTACTTC.

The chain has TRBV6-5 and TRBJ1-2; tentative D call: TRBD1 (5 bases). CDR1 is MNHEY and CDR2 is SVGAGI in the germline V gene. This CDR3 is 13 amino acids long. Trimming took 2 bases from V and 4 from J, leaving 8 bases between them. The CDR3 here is CASSYDRSYGYTF. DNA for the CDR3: TGTGCCAGCAGTTACGACAGATCCTATGGCTACACCTTC.

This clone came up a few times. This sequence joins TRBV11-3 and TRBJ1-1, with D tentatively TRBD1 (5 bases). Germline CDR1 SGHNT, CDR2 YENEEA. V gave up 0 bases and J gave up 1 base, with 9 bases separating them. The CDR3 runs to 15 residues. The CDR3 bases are TGTGCCAGCAGCTTAGAAGGACATCCGAACACTGAAGCTTTCTTT. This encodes CASSLEGHPNTEAFF.

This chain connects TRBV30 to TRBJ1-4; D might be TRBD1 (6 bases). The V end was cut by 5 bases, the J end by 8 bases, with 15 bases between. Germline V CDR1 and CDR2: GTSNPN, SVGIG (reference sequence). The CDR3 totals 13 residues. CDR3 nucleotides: TGTGCCTGGCGAGGACAGAGAGGGGAAAAACTGTTTTTT. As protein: CAWRGQRGEKLFF.